This T cell receptor beta chain comes out of a study of T-cell reconstitution after alpha-beta-depleted transplantation in children. General observations from the study: Fresh T-cell production supplied most of the T-cell counts and diversity seen one year after transplant. The origin of alpha-beta T cells about two months after transplant was reportedly several hundred expanded graft clones. The origin of high day-60 TCRbeta diversity in some patients lay in surviving recipient T cells and thymic progenitors.

The TCRbeta library incorporated unique molecular identifiers. One entry per CDR3 protein, called by TCRdb with MiXCR from the PCR reads. This sample has about 260,000 distinct CDR3 sequences, with under 14% found just once. This clonotype was counted many times. Its target is not known. The trim removed 0 bases at V and 7 bases at J, leaving 9 bases unmatched. CDR1 is SGHRS and CDR2 is YFSETQ in the germline V gene. The CDR3 length is 16 residues. Sequencing was performed on peripheral blood, taken 180 days after TCRalphabeta/CD19-depleted stem cell transplant. The J gene is TRBJ2-1, the V gene TRBV5-1, with TRBD1 identical over 8 bases. This TCR came from a male patient aged 2 to 10 who had a stem cell transplant for chronic granulomatous disease, so the T cells may come from the graft donor. As DNA, the CDR3 is TGCGCCAGCAGCTTGGCCGGGCAGGGGGCTTTGAATGAGCAGTTCTTC. Protein product: CASSLAGQGALNEQFF.